The clone carrying this T cell receptor beta chain was recorded a few times. Its antigen is unidentified. The junction differs from germline at one of its ends, possibly a read error. This entry belongs to a study of early T cells in non-severe SARS-CoV-2 infection. Notes on the study in general: Private and CD4 specificities were missed by VDJdb matching, which favored anti-spike CD8 responses.

CDR1 SGHRS and CDR2 YFSETQ come from the germline V gene. The CDR3 has 17 residues. Tagging with unique molecular identifiers was applied to individual cDNA molecules. TCRdb called the 5' RACE reads again in MiXCR, with one record for every CDR3 protein. The data show approximately 70,000 distinct CDR3 sequences, approximately 5% seen once. This sample comprised whole blood, obtained at baseline. This clonotype originated in an adult who was a healthcare worker with PCR-confirmed SARS-CoV-2 infection or an uninfected control (not recorded which). This sequence joins TRBV5-1 and TRBJ1-2, with D perhaps matching TRBD1 (5 bases). Here the CDR3 reads CASSPRGEGSAAFSSAF. CDR3 DNA: TGCGCCAGCAGCCCCCGGGGGGAGGGATCGGCGGCCTTCTCAAGCGCCTTC. Looking up the rest from reference TRBV5-1 and TRBJ1-2 gives the full variable domain: KAGVTQTPRYLIKTRGQQVTLSCSPISGHRSVSWYQQTPGQGLQFLFEYFSETQRNKGNFPGRFSGRQFSNSRSEMNVSTLELGDSALYLCASSPRGEGSAAFSSAFGSGTRLTVV.